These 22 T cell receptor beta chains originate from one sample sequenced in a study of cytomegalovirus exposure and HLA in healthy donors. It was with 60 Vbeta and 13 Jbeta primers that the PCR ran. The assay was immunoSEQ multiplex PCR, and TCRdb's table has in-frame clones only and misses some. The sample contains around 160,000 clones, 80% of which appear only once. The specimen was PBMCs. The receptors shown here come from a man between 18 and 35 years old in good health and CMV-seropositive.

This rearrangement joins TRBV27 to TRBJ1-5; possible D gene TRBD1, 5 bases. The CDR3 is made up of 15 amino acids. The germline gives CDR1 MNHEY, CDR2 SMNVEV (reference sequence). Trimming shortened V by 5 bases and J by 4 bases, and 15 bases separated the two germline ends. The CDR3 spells CASSPRGALNQPQHF. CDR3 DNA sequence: TGTGCCAGCAGTCCCCGCGGGGCACTAAATCAGCCCCAGCATTTT.

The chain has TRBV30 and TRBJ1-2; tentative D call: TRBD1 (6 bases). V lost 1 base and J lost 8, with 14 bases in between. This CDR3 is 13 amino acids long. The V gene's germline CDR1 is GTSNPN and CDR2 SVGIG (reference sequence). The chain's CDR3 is CAWSARDIGGYTF. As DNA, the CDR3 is TGTGCCTGGAGTGCTCGGGACATTGGAGGCTACACCTTC.

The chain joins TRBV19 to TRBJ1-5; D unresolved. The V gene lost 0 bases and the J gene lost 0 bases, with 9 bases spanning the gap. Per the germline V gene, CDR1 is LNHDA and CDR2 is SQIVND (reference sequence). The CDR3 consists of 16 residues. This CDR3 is CASSIESEHSNQPQHF. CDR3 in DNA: TGTGCCAGTAGTATAGAGTCGGAGCATAGCAATCAGCCCCAGCATTTT.

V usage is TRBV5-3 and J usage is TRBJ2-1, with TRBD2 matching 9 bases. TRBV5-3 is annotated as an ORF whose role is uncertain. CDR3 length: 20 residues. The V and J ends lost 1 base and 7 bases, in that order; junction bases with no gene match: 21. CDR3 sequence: CARSLPGGASGNGRGNEQFF. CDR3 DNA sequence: TGTGCCAGAAGCTTGCCCGGGGGGGCTAGCGGGAATGGGAGGGGGAATGAGCAGTTCTTC.

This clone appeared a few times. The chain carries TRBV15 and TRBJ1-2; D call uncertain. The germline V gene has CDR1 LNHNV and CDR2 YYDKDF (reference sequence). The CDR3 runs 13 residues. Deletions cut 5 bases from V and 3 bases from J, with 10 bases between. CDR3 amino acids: CATSSWEDYGYTF. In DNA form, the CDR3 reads TGTGCCACCAGCTCCTGGGAGGACTATGGCTACACCTTC.

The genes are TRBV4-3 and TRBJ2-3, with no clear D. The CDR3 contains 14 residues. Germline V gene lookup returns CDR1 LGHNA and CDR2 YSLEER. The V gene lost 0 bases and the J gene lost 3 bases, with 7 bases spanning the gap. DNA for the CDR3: TGCGCCAGCAGCCAAGATCCGTCTACAGATACGCAGTATTTT. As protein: CASSQDPSTDTQYF.

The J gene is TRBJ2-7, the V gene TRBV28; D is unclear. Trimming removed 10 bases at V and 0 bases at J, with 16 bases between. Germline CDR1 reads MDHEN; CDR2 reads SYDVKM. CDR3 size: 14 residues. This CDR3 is CATASALSSYEQYF. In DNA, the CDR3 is TGTGCCACCGCTTCAGCGCTGAGCTCCTACGAGCAGTACTTC.

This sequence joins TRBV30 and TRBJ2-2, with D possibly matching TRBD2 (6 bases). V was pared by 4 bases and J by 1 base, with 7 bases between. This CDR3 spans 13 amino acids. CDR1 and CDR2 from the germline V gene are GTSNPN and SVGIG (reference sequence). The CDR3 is CAWMRGNTGELFF. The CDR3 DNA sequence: TGTGCCTGGATGCGGGGGAACACCGGGGAGCTGTTTTTT.

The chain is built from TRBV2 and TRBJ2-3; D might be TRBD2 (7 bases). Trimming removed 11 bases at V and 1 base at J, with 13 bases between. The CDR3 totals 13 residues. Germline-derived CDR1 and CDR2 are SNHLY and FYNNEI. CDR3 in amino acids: CASSGGGTDTQYF. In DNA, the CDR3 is TGTGCCTCCTCGGGGGGCGGCACAGATACGCAGTATTTT.

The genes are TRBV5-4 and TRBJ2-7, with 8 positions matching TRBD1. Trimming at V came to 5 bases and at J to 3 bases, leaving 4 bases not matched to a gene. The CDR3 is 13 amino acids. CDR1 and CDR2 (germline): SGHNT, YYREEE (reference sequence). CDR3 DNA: TGTGCCAGCAGGGGAACAGGGGGCTACGAGCAGTACTTC. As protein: CASRGTGGYEQYF. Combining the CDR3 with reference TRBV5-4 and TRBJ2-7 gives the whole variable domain ETGVTQSPTHLIKTRGQQVTLRCSSQSGHNTVSWYQQALGQGPQFIFQYYREEENGRGNFPPRFSGLQFPNYSSELNVNALELDDSALYLCASRGTGGYEQYFGPGTRLTVT.

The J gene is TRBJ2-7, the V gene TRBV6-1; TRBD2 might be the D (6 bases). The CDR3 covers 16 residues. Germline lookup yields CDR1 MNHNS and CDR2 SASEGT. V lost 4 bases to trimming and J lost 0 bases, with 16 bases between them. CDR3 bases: TGTGCCAGCAGTGGTTCAAGGACGGGAGACTCCTACGAGCAGTACTTC. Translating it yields CASSGSRTGDSYEQYF.

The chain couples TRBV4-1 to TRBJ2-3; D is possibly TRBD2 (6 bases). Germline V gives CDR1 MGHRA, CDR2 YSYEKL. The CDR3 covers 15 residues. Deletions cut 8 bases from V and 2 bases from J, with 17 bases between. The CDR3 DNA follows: TGCGCCAGCCGCGAGACTAGTGGGAACACAGATACGCAGTATTTT. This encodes CASRETSGNTDTQYF.

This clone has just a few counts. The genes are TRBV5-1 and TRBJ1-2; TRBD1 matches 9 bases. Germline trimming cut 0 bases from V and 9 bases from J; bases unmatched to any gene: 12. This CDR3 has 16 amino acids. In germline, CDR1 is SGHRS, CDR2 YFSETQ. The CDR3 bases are TGCGCCAGCAGCTTGGTCCATACTCCGGGACAGGGTCGCTACACCTTC. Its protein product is CASSLVHTPGQGRYTF.

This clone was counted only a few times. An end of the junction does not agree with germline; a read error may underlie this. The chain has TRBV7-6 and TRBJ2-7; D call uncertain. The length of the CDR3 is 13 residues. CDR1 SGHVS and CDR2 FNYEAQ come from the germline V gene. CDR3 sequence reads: CASSSIDSSEQYF. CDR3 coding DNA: TGTGCCAGCAGCTCGATCGACTCCTCCGAGCAGTACTTC.

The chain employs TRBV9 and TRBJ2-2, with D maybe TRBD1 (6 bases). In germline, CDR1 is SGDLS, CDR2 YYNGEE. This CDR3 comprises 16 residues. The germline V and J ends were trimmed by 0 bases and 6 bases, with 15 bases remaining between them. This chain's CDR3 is CASSVVGRGTPGELFF. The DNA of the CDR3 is TGTGCCAGCAGCGTAGTAGGCAGGGGAACACCCGGGGAGCTGTTTTTT.

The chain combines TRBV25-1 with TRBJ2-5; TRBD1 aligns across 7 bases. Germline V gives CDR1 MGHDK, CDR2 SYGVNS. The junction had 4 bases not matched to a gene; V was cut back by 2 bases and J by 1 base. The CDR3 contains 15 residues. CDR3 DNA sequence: TGTGCCAGCAGTGAAATGAGGGGGCTCCAAGAGACCCAGTACTTC. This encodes CASSEMRGLQETQYF.

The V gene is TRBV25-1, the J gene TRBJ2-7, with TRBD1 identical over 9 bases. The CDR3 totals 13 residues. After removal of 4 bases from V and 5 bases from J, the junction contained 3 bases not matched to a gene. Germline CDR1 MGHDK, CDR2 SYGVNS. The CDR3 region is CASSARTGDEQYF. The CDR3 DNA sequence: TGTGCCAGCAGTGCCCGGACAGGGGACGAGCAGTACTTC.

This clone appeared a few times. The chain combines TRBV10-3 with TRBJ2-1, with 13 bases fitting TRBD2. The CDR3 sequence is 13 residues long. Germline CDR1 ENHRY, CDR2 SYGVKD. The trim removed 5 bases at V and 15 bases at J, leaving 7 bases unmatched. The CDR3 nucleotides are TGTGCCATCAGTCCCGGACTAGCGGGAGCGGTGTTCTTC. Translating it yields CAISPGLAGAVFF.

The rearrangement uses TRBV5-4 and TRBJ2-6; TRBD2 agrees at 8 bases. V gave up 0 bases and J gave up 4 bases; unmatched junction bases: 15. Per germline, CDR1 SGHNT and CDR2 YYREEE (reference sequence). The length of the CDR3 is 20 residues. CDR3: CASSLGSPGRALGGANVLTF. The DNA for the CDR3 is TGTGCCAGCAGCTTGGGAAGTCCCGGGAGGGCGTTGGGCGGGGCCAACGTCCTGACTTTC.

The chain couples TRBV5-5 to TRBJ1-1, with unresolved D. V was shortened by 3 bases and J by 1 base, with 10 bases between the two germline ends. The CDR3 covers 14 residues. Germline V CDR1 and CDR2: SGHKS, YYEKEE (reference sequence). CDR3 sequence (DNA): TGTGCCAGCAGCTGGGTCCCGGGGAACACTGAAGCTTTCTTT. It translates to CASSWVPGNTEAFF.

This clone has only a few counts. The CDR3 sequence: CASSPLGSGQLDQPQHF. The DNA of the CDR3 is TGTGCCAGCAGCCCCTTGGGATCGGGACAACTAGATCAGCCCCAGCATTTT. The chain carries TRBV28 and TRBJ1-5; maybe TRBD1 (6 bases). Trimming left V 6 bases short and J 5 bases short, with 23 bases between. The CDR3 has 17 residues. From germline, CDR1 is MDHEN and CDR2 SYDVKM.

CDR3 amino acids: CSVGGGGRMNTEAFF. CDR3 nucleotide sequence: TGCAGCGTTGGAGGGGGCGGGCGAATGAACACTGAAGCTTTCTTT. The chain joins TRBV29-1 to TRBJ1-1; TRBD1 matches at 7 bases. The trim removed 4 bases at V and 0 bases at J, leaving 8 bases unmatched. The germline V gene has CDR1 SQVTM and CDR2 ANQGSEA. The CDR3 contains 15 residues.